This is a list of T cell receptor beta chains from one sample in a study of T cell responses to AZD1222 COVID-19 vaccine. Some clones are missing from TCRdb's copy, which holds only in-frame ones; the method was immunoSEQ multiplex PCR. The table includes 150,000 to 200,000 clones, roughly 87% detected once. The sample consisted of peripheral blood, taken 28 days after the second AZD1222 dose. The receptors derive from an adult who received the AZD1222 COVID-19 vaccine. Both conserved end residues are part of each CDR3. D genes are given only for firm matches. Only part of the rows carry a size: once, few, many, or a class if the clone is expanded.

V	J	size	D	CDR3	DNA
TRBV5-4	TRBJ2-7	-	TRBD2	CASSPSGLVNEQYF	TGTGCCAGCAGCCCCTCGGGACTAGTCAACGAGCAGTACTTC
TRBV5-1	TRBJ2-3	-	-	CASSLGTSKSTDTQYF	TGCGCCAGCAGCTTAGGGACGAGCAAATCCACAGATACGCAGTATTTT
TRBV2	TRBJ1-5	few	-	CASRVDSNQPQHF	TGTGCCAGCAGAGTGGACAGCAATCAGCCCCAGCATTTT
TRBV28	TRBJ1-5	-	-	CATDGGGQPQHF	TGTGCCACCGACGGGGGCGGTCAGCCCCAGCATTTT
TRBV5-1	TRBJ2-3	-	-	CASSLAVEADTQYF	TGCGCCAGCAGCTTGGCCGTGGAGGCAGATACGCAGTATTTT
TRBV3-1/TRBV3-2	TRBJ1-5	-	-	CASSQQGLNQPQHF	TGTGCCAGCAGCCAGCAGGGCCTCAATCAGCCCCAGCATTTT
TRBV29-1	TRBJ1-2	-	-	CSVDLLLYGYTF	TGCAGCGTTGATTTACTGTTGTATGGCTACACCTTC
TRBV6-6	TRBJ2-1	once	-	CASRRGVDSYNEQFF	TGTGCCAGCCGTCGCGGGGTCGATTCCTACAATGAGCAGTTCTTC
TRBV14	TRBJ2-3	-	TRBD2	CASSQDSASSGYTDTQYF	TGTGCCAGCAGCCAAGATTCTGCGTCTAGCGGGTACACAGATACGCAGTATTTT
TRBV21-1	TRBJ2-6	-	-	CASSKGGRIPPGANVLTF	TGTGCCAGCAGCAAAGGGGGGCGCATTCCCCCCGGGGCCAACGTCCTGACTTTC
TRBV19	TRBJ2-3	-	-	CATKQGGADTQYF	TGTGCCACCAAACAGGGCGGAGCAGATACGCAGTATTTT
TRBV5-1	TRBJ2-7	few	-	CASSLSPGAYEQYF	TGCGCCAGCAGCTTGTCCCCGGGCGCCTACGAGCAGTACTTC
TRBV18	TRBJ2-2	-	TRBD1	CASSRGQGNTGELFF	TGTGCCAGCTCCAGGGGACAGGGGAACACCGGGGAGCTGTTTTTT
TRBV7-8	TRBJ1-2	-	TRBD1	CASSPTGQGAGYTF	TGTGCCAGCAGCCCGACGGGACAGGGGGCTGGCTACACCTTC
TRBV5-6	TRBJ1-4	-	-	CASSFESSGANEKLFF	TGTGCCAGCAGTTTTGAGTCGTCAGGCGCCAATGAAAAACTGTTTTTT
TRBV7-6	TRBJ2-2	-	TRBD2	CASSLAGLAGNTGELFF	TGTGCCAGCAGCTTAGCGGGACTAGCGGGAAACACCGGGGAGCTGTTTTTT
TRBV5-1	TRBJ1-6	once	-	CASSLAYNSPLHF	TGCGCCAGCAGCTTGGCTTATAATTCACCCCTCCACTTT
TRBV9	TRBJ1-4	-	TRBD1	CASSRDSWQGGEKLFF	TGTGCCAGCAGCCGAGATTCGTGGCAGGGGGGTGAAAAACTGTTTTTT
TRBV28	TRBJ2-7	-	-	CASSLLSPTSYEQYF	TGTGCCAGCAGTTTATTATCCCCCACCTCCTACGAGCAGTACTTC
TRBV7-9	TRBJ2-3	-	TRBD2	CASSPPGLAGSSSSDTQYF	TGTGCCAGCAGCCCGCCGGGACTAGCGGGGTCATCGTCATCAGATACGCAGTATTTT
TRBV6-5	TRBJ1-2	-	-	CASRGTGTNGYTF	TGTGCCAGCAGAGGAACCGGGACGAATGGCTACACCTTC
TRBV4-2	TRBJ2-7	-	TRBD1	CASSQDLTGTGISYEQYF	TGTGCCAGCAGCCAAGACCTCACGGGGACAGGGATTTCCTACGAGCAGTACTTC
TRBV3-1/TRBV3-2	TRBJ1-6	-	-	CASSQDRTPPNSPLHF	TGTGCCAGCAGCCAAGATCGTACACCGCCGAATTCACCCCTCCACTTT
TRBV20-1	TRBJ1-2	-	-	CSATEYYGYTF	TGCAGTGCCACGGAGTACTATGGCTACACCTTC
TRBV4-3	TRBJ1-2	once	-	CASSQESRAYGYTF	TGCGCCAGCAGCCAAGAGAGCAGGGCCTATGGCTACACCTTC
TRBV5-4	TRBJ1-6	-	TRBD1	CASSLELQGPNSPLHF	TGTGCCAGCAGCTTGGAGTTACAGGGGCCGAATTCACCCCTCCACTTT
TRBV3-1/TRBV3-2	TRBJ2-1	-	TRBD1	CASSQGQGTNEQFF	TGTGCCAGCAGCCAGGGACAGGGGACCAATGAGCAGTTCTTC
TRBV5-8	TRBJ2-1	many	TRBD2	CASSISGGSRGEQFF	TGTGCCAGCAGCATTAGCGGGGGGTCTCGCGGTGAGCAGTTCTTC
TRBV19	TRBJ1-5	-	TRBD1	CASSVDQGALKQPQHF	TGTGCCAGTAGCGTCGACCAGGGGGCATTAAAGCAGCCCCAGCATTTT
TRBV5-4	TRBJ1-6	-	-	CASSLDRDSYNSPLHF	TGTGCCAGCAGCTTGGACAGAGACTCCTATAATTCACCCCTCCACTTT
TRBV6-2/TRBV6-3	TRBJ1-1	-	-	CASSLPLGRAGGTEAFF	TGTGCCAGCAGTTTACCCCTGGGGAGGGCCGGGGGCACTGAAGCTTTCTTT
TRBV9	TRBJ2-7	-	TRBD2	CASSDPRAGGIEQYF	TGTGCCAGCAGTGACCCCAGGGCGGGAGGCATCGAGCAGTACTTC
TRBV7-8	TRBJ1-3	-	TRBD1	CASSYETGTVSFSGNTIYF	TGTGCCAGCAGCTATGAAACCGGGACAGTTTCTTTCTCTGGAAACACCATATATTTT
TRBV6-2/TRBV6-3	TRBJ1-4	once	-	CASSYREYEKLFF	TGTGCCAGCAGTTACAGGGAGTATGAAAAACTGTTTTTT
TRBV7-9	TRBJ1-2	-	-	CAADGGQGPYGYTF	TGTGCCGCCGATGGGGGGCAAGGTCCCTATGGCTACACCTTC
TRBV5-4	TRBJ2-5	-	TRBD2	CASSPSGSPQETQYF	TGTGCCAGCAGCCCGAGCGGGAGTCCCCAAGAGACCCAGTACTTC
TRBV27	TRBJ2-3	-	-	CASHPPGTDTQYF	TGTGCCAGCCATCCTCCGGGCACAGATACGCAGTATTTT
TRBV10-2	TRBJ1-5	-	TRBD1	CASRLTGANQPQHF	TGCGCCAGCAGACTGACAGGGGCGAACCAGCCCCAGCATTTT
TRBV10-2	TRBJ2-1	-	-	CASSVSTGSQFF	TGCGCCAGCAGTGTAAGCACAGGGTCGCAGTTCTTC
TRBV7-9	TRBJ2-2	-	TRBD1	CASSTGQANTGELFF	TGTGCCAGCAGCACGGGACAGGCGAACACCGGGGAGCTGTTTTTT
TRBV30	TRBJ2-7	-	TRBD2	CAWRRRLAGVREQYF	TGTGCCTGGAGGCGGAGGCTAGCGGGAGTAAGGGAGCAGTACTTC
TRBV6-5	TRBJ1-3	-	-	CASRNPPGNTIYF	TGTGCCAGCAGGAACCCACCGGGAAACACCATATATTTT
TRBV19	TRBJ1-5	-	-	CASRMRGAQSNQPQHF	TGTGCCAGTCGGATGAGGGGAGCACAAAGCAATCAGCCCCAGCATTTT
TRBV6-4	TRBJ2-1	-	TRBD2	CASSDSRGSGGYNEQFF	TGTGCCAGCAGTGACTCGAGAGGTAGCGGGGGGTACAATGAGCAGTTCTTC
TRBV11-1	TRBJ1-2	-	-	CASSSTFPSYGYTF	TGTGCCAGCAGCTCAACTTTCCCTTCCTATGGCTACACCTTC
TRBV12-3/TRBV12-4	TRBJ1-2	-	-	CASSFGQYYGYTF	TGTGCCAGCAGTTTCGGGCAGTACTATGGCTACACCTTC